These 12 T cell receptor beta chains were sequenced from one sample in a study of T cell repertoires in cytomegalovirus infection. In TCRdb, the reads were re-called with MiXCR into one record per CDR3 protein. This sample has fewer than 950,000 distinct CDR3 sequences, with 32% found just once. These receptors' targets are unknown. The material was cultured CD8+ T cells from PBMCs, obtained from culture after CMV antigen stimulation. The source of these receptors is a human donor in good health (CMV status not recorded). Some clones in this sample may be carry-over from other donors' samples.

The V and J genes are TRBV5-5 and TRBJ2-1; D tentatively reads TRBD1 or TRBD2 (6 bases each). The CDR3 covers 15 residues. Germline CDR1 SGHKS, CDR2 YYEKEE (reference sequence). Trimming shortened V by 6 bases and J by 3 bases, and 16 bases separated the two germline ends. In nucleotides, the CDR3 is TGTGCCAGCAAACCACCGGGGGCTGACTACAATGAGCAGTTCTTC. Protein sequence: CASKPPGADYNEQFF.

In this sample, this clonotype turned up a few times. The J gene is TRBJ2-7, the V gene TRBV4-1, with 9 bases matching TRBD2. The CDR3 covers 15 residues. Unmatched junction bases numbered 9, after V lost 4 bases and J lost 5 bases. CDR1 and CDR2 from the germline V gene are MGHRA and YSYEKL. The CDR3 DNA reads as TGCGCCAGCAGCCTAGGGTGGCGGGGGGGCGACGAGCAGTACTTC. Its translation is CASSLGWRGGDEQYF.

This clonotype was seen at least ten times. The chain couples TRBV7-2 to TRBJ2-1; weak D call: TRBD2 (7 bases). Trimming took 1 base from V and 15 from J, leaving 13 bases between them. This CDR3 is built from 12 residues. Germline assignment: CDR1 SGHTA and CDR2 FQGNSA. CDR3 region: CASSLEARGGFF. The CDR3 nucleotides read TGTGCCAGCAGCTTAGAAGCAAGGGGGGGGTTCTTC.

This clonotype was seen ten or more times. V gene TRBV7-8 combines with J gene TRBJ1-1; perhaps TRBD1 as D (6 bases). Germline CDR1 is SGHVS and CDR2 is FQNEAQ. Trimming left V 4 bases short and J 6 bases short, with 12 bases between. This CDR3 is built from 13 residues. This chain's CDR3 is CASSSTGRSEAFF. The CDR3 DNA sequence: TGTGCCAGCAGCTCAACAGGGCGGTCTGAAGCTTTCTTT. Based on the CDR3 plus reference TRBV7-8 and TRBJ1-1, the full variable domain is GAGVSQSPRYKVAKRGQDVALRCDPISGHVSLFWYQQALGQGPEFLTYFQNEAQLDKSGLPSDRFFAERPEGSVSTLKIQRTQQEDSAVYLCASSSTGRSEAFFGQGTRLTVV.

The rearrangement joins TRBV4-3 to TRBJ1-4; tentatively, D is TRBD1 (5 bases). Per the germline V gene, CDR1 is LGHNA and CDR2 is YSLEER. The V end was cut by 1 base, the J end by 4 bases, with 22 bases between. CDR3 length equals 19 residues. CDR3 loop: CASSQVLAGGGGLNEKLFF. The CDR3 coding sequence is TGCGCCAGCAGCCAAGTACTCGCCGGTGGCGGGGGACTTAATGAAAAACTGTTTTTT.

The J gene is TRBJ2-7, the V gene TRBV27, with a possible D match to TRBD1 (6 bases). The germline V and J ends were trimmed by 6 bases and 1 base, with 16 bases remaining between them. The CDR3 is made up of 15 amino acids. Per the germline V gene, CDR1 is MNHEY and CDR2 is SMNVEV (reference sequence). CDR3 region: CASRTTGTPSYEQYV. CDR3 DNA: TGTGCCAGCAGGACAACCGGGACACCGTCCTACGAGCAGTACGTC.

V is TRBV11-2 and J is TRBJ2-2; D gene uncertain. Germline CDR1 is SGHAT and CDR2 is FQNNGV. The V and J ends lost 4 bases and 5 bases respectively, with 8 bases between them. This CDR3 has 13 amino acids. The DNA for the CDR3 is TGTGCCAGCAGCTACCCTCGGACCGGGGAGCTGTTTTTT. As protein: CASSYPRTGELFF.

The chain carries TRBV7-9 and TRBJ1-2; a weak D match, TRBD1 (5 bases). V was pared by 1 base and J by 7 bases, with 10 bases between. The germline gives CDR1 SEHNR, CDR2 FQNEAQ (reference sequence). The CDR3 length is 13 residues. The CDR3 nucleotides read TGTGCCAGCAGCTTAGGGGCAGGGAGTGGCTACACCTTC. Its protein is CASSLGAGSGYTF.

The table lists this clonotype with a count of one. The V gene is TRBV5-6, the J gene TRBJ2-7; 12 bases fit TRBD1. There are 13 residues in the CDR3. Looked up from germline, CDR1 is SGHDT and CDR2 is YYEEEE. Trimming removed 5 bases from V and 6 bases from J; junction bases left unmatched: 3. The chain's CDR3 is CASRGQGAPEQYF. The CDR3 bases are TGTGCCAGCAGGGGACAGGGGGCACCCGAGCAGTACTTC.

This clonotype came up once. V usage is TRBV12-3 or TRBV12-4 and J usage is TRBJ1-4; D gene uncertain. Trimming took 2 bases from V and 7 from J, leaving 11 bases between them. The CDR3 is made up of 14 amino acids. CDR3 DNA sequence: TGTGCCAGCAGTTTAAGAGGGATTGGTGAAAAACTGTTTTTT. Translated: CASSLRGIGEKLFF.

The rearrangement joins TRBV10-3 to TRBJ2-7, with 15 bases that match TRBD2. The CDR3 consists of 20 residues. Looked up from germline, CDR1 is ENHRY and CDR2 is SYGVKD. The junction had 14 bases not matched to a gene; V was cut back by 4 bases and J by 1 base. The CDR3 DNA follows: TGTGCCATCAGTGTAAGTGCCCGGAGGACTAGCGGGGGGGAATCCTACGAGCAGTACTTC. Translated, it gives CAISVSARRTSGGESYEQYF.

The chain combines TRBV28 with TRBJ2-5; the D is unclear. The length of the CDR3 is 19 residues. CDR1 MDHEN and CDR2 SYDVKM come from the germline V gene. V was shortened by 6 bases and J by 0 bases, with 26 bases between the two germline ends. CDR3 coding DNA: TGTGCCAGCAGCCAGGAACACTTCGCAAATCCCCTGTACCAAGAGACCCAGTACTTC. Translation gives CASSQEHFANPLYQETQYF.